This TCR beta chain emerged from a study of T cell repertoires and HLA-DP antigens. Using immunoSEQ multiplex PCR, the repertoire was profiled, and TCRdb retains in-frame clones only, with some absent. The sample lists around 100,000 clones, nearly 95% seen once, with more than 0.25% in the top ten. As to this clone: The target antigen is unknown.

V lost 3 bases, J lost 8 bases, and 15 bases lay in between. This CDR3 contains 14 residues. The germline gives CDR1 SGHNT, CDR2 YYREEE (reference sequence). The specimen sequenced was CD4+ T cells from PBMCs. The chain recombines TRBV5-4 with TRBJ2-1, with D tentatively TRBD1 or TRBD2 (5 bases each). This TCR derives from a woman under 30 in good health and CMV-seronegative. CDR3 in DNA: TGTGCCAGCAGCTCTAGGGGTGGGACGGATGAGCAGTTCTTC. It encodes CASSSRGGTDEQFF.